The 21 T cell receptor beta chains listed next were all sequenced from one sample in a study of T cell responses to AZD1222 COVID-19 vaccine. Produced via immunoSEQ multiplex PCR; TCRdb's table is partial and in-frame only. The top ten hold around 3.8% of the sample, which has about 100,000 clones, around 87% seen once. The sequencing here drew on peripheral blood, taken on day 0 of MenACWY control vaccination. The receptors stem from an adult in good health.

V usage is TRBV11-2 and J usage is TRBJ2-7; tentative D call: TRBD1 (6 bases). The germline V gene has CDR1 SGHAT and CDR2 FQNNGV. Trimming stripped 5 bases from V and 3 bases from J, with 20 bases between. This CDR3 contains 16 residues. The chain's CDR3 is CASSAHSGTSLYEQYF. DNA for the CDR3: TGTGCCAGCAGCGCCCATTCCGGGACATCCCTCTACGAGCAGTACTTC.

The chain has TRBV18 and TRBJ2-7; 7 positions match TRBD1. Germline V gene data show CDR1 as KGHSH and CDR2 as LQKENI. Trimming took 3 bases from V and 6 from J; bases not matched to a gene: 5. The CDR3 length is 13 residues. CDR3 amino acids: CASSPPTGIEQYF. DNA of the CDR3: TGTGCCAGCTCACCGCCGACAGGGATCGAGCAGTACTTC.

In DNA, the CDR3 is TGTGCCAGCAGCTTGGGGGGCCCGACTAATGGCTACACCTTC. Translating it yields CASSLGGPTNGYTF. The chain joins TRBV5-8 to TRBJ1-2; possible D gene TRBD1, 5 bases. Germline CDR1 is SGHTS and CDR2 is YDEGEE. The CDR3 loop spans 14 amino acids. Between the trimmed V and J ends, which lost 0 bases and 6 bases, there was a span of 12 bases.

The genes are TRBV3-1 (or the pseudogene TRBV3-2) and TRBJ1-6; D is unresolved. The CDR3 is 15 amino acids. Germline CDR1 reads LGHDT; CDR2 reads YNNKEL (reference sequence). Trimming pared 2 bases from V and 8 bases from J, leaving 13 bases between. CDR3 sequence (DNA): TGTGCCAGCAGCCAACAAATCACGATGGATTCACCCCTCCACTTT. Translating it yields CASSQQITMDSPLHF.

The chain couples TRBV9 to TRBJ1-1, with TRBD1 matching 9 bases. The CDR3 spans 15 residues. Germline values: CDR1 SGDLS, CDR2 YYNGEE. The V segment lost 3 bases and the J segment 5 bases; nucleotides outside the gene matches: 8. DNA of the CDR3: TGTGCCAGCAGCGCCACAGGGGGCGATTGGACTGAAGCTTTCTTT. Its protein is CASSATGGDWTEAFF.

As for this clone: At one of its ends the junction is not consistent with the germline gene, which may arise from a read error. The V and J genes are TRBV6-5 and TRBJ2-7; TRBD2 aligns across 7 bases. Germline CDR1 is MNHEY and CDR2 is SVGAGI. The CDR3 runs to 11 residues. The CDR3 here is CASSTRDYLFF. For the CDR3, the DNA is TGTGCCAGCAGTACTCGGGACTACTTATTCTTC.

Within the sample, this clone is medium-sized. The chain recombines TRBV4-3 with TRBJ2-7; the D is unclear. V shed 0 bases and J shed 2 bases, with 11 bases lying between them. The CDR3 extends over 15 amino acids. Germline CDR1 is LGHNA and CDR2 is YSLEER. In DNA form, the CDR3 reads TGCGCCAGCAGCCAAGAACTGGTTCCCCCCTACGAGCAGTACTTC. It specifies CASSQELVPPYEQYF.

The CDR3 DNA is TGTGCCAGCAGCCTCGATAGGTCTCATCAGCCCCAGCATTTT. Its translation is CASSLDRSHQPQHF. The rearrangement uses TRBV7-3 and TRBJ1-5; D is unresolved. Deletions cut 5 bases from V and 5 bases from J, with 13 bases between. This CDR3 is built from 14 residues. Germline lookup yields CDR1 SGHTA and CDR2 FQGTGA.

The V call is TRBV30, the J call TRBJ1-1, with unresolved D. The CDR3 consists of 11 residues. The V gene lost 0 bases and the J gene lost 4 bases, with 3 bases spanning the gap. The germline V gene has CDR1 GTSNPN and CDR2 SVGIG (reference sequence). The CDR3: CAWSVTTEAFF. CDR3 coding DNA: TGTGCCTGGAGTGTCACCACTGAAGCTTTCTTT.

The CDR3 reads CASSHPQVVGLGIQEAFF. CDR3 nucleotide sequence: TGTGCCAGCAGTCATCCCCAGGTTGTCGGCCTGGGTATACAGGAAGCTTTCTTT. The V gene is TRBV6-6, the J gene TRBJ1-1; D gene uncertain. V was shortened by 5 bases and J by 8 bases, with 30 bases between the two germline ends. This CDR3 has 18 amino acids. CDR1 MNHNY and CDR2 SVGAGI come from the germline V gene (reference sequence).

This clone was picked up one time. This chain links TRBV28 with TRBJ1-2; 7 nucleotides agree with TRBD1. This CDR3 comprises 16 residues. Trimming cost V 6 bases and J 0 bases; bases outside gene matches: 10. CDR1 is MDHEN, CDR2 SYDVKM, per germline. The CDR3 loop reads CASRSRQGASNYGYTF. In nucleotides, the CDR3 is TGTGCCAGCAGATCTAGACAGGGAGCCTCTAACTATGGCTACACCTTC.

The chain is built from TRBV7-2 and TRBJ2-7; D perhaps matches TRBD2 (6 bases). The ends were cut back, 1 base at V and 3 bases at J, with 10 bases in the middle. This CDR3 spans 14 amino acids. CDR1 SGHTA and CDR2 FQGNSA come from the germline V gene. The CDR3 protein is CASSLDGGLYEQYF. CDR3 nucleotides: TGTGCCAGCAGCTTAGACGGGGGTCTCTACGAGCAGTACTTC.

The rearrangement joins TRBV15 to TRBJ1-1; TRBD1 is a possible D gene (5 bases). Germline CDR1 and CDR2: LNHNV and YYDKDF (reference sequence). V was shortened by 6 bases and J by 9 bases, with 20 bases between the two germline ends. The CDR3 is 14 amino acids. The CDR3 DNA follows: TGTGCCACCAGGCAGAGCGGGGGTCGGGTTCAAGCTTTCTTT. It yields the protein CATRQSGGRVQAFF.

This clone was counted once. The rearrangement joins TRBV19 to TRBJ1-1, with 11 bases lining up with TRBD1. Germline trimming cut 5 bases from V and 2 bases from J; bases unmatched to any gene: 4. The CDR3 totals 15 residues. Germline V CDR1 and CDR2: LNHDA, SQIVND (reference sequence). Here the CDR3 DNA reads TGTGCCAGTAGTGCCAGGACAGGGGGCAACACTGAAGCTTTCTTT. Translating it yields CASSARTGGNTEAFF.

This clone was detected only once. This chain uses TRBV13 with TRBJ2-1; 12 bases agree with TRBD1. The V gene's germline CDR1 is PRHDT and CDR2 FYEKMQ (reference sequence). CDR3 size: 16 residues. With V trimmed by 0 bases and J by 10 bases, 7 bases remained unmatched. CDR3 sequence reads: CASSLGGGTGGREQFF. CDR3 DNA sequence: TGTGCCAGCAGCTTAGGCGGGGGGACAGGGGGCCGAGAGCAGTTCTTC.

V gene TRBV18 combines with J gene TRBJ2-1; 8 bases align to TRBD1. This CDR3 contains 17 residues. V dropped 3 bases and J dropped 0; count of bases not matched to a gene: 7. Germline assignment: CDR1 KGHSH and CDR2 LQKENI. The CDR3 loop reads CASSPTQGAGSYNEQFF. As DNA, the CDR3 is TGTGCCAGCTCACCCACGCAGGGGGCAGGCTCCTACAATGAGCAGTTCTTC.

This clone showed up just a few times. The CDR3 nucleotides read TGCGCCAGCAGCTGGGGGGTCACCGCAGATACGCAGTATTTT. It codes for CASSWGVTADTQYF. The rearrangement uses TRBV5-1 and TRBJ2-3, with D perhaps matching TRBD2 (6 bases). The V gene lost 3 bases and the J gene lost 4 bases, with 12 bases spanning the gap. The V gene's germline CDR1 is SGHRS and CDR2 YFSETQ. CDR3 length equals 14 residues.

V gene TRBV18 combines with J gene TRBJ1-3; D unclear. The germline V gene has CDR1 KGHSH and CDR2 LQKENI. This CDR3 spans 16 amino acids. V was trimmed by 5 bases and J by 2 bases, leaving 16 bases between them. The CDR3, as DNA: TGTGCCAGCTCAGAGTCGGCCCCGGGCACTGGAAACACCATATATTTT. It specifies CASSESAPGTGNTIYF.

The chain links TRBV5-4 to TRBJ2-1; 10 bases align to TRBD1. Trimming cost V 3 bases and J 2 bases; bases outside gene matches: 5. The CDR3 length is 16 residues. The germline V gene has CDR1 SGHNT and CDR2 YYREEE (reference sequence). CDR3 sequence: CASSSSGTGAYNEQFF. CDR3 nucleotides: TGTGCCAGCAGCTCATCCGGGACAGGGGCCTACAATGAGCAGTTCTTC.

The chain recombines TRBV7-8 with TRBJ2-2, with 7 bases matching TRBD2. The germline gives CDR1 SGHVS, CDR2 FQNEAQ. This CDR3 comprises 16 residues. J was trimmed by 4 bases and V by 6 bases; bases with no gene match: 11. The CDR3 nucleotides are TGTGCCAGCAGAGCTCCGCTGCGGGAGACCACCGGGGAGCTGTTTTTT. Protein sequence: CASRAPLRETTGELFF.

The chain joins TRBV5-1 to TRBJ2-7, with no clear D. Germline CDR1 reads SGHRS; CDR2 reads YFSETQ. This CDR3 has 14 residues. Between the trimmed V and J ends, which lost 0 bases and 2 bases, there was a span of 9 bases. As DNA, the CDR3 is TGCGCCAGCAGCTTGGCCCTGTCAGCCTACGAGCAGTACTTC. It translates to CASSLALSAYEQYF.